This record covers a single T cell receptor beta chain. Its antigen is not known. One junction end does not reproduce the germline sequence, and a read error may be involved. This entry belongs to a study of siplizumab effects on memory and regulatory T cells. Overall study results and limits: Sequences below about 10^-5 frequency were poorly captured, limiting mapping of alloreactive clones.

The CDR3 is 14 residues long. Germline-derived CDR1 and CDR2 are SSHAT and FNYEAQ (reference sequence). TCRdb keeps only in-frame clones here, not all; method: immunoSEQ multiplex PCR. The sample lists around 87,000 clones, 75% to 90% occurring once. The chain couples TRBV7-7 to TRBJ2-1; D gene uncertain. The material sequenced was CD4+ T cells sorted from blood. The sequence was collected from a human donor in good health. The CDR3 sequence is CASSLTDSYNEQFF. CDR3 coding DNA: TGTGCTAGCAGCTTGACGGACTCCTACAATGAGCAGTTCTTC.